This TCR beta chain stems from a study of persistence of HIV-infected CD4 T cells. General study findings and limits: Degenerate expanded CDR3beta sequences were enriched among CMV- and Gag-responding cells.

Cells were stimulated nonspecifically with anti-CD3/anti-CD28 magnetic beads. Sorting of responding CD4+ T cells relied on upregulated CD40 ligand together with CD69. Inclusion required CMV-positive serology and CD4+ counts above 400 cells/uL. Worth noting for this clone: Its antigen is as yet unknown.

The libraries were made with immunoSEQ version 4 in survey mode. Clones were sequenced by immunoSEQ multiplex PCR, and TCRdb holds only the in-frame ones, with some missing. The table shows 35,000 to 55,000 clones, with roughly 90% occurring only once. The sequence was obtained from an adult man with HIV who was CMV-seropositive. The input for sequencing was CD4+ T cells sorted from PBMCs after approximately 20-hour stimulation, taken from a patient who received antiretroviral therapy.

The CDR3 nucleotides read TGTGCCAGCAGTGAGGTCGGGGGGTGGAGGACAGATACGCAGTATTTT. Protein product: CASSEVGGWRTDTQYF. The chain recombines TRBV6-1 with TRBJ2-3; 7 bases agree with TRBD2. Per germline, CDR1 MNHNS and CDR2 SASEGT. The CDR3 consists of 16 residues. Germline trimming cut 3 bases from V and 3 bases from J; bases unmatched to any gene: 9.